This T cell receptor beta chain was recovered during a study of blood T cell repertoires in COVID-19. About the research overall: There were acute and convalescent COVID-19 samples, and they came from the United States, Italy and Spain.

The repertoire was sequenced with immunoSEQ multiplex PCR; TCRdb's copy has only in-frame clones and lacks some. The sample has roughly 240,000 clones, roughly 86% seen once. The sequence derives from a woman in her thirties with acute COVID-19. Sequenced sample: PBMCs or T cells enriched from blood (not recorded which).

The DNA of the CDR3 is TGTGCCAGCAGTACAGGGGGAGAGCAGCCCCAGCATTTT. Translated, it gives CASSTGGEQPQHF. The chain carries TRBV12-3 or TRBV12-4 and TRBJ1-5; the match to TRBD1 covers 8 bases. Trimming removed 5 bases from V and 7 bases from J; junction bases left unmatched: 4. This CDR3 contains 13 residues.